This record concerns one T cell receptor (beta chain) sequence. Its antigen is unknown. Measured with immunoSEQ multiplex PCR; TCRdb has only the in-frame clones, and not every one. In the table there are fewer than 40,000 clones, roughly 92% of which are singletons. The data originate from a study of multiple sclerosis patients with progressive multifocal leukoencephalopathy. At the level of the study: Controls were natalizumab-treated multiple sclerosis patients who did not develop PML, sampled longitudinally. Study outcomes and limitations: Preferential TRBV-TRBJ pairings or common gene usage were not detected at PML.

V gave up 3 bases and J gave up 2 bases, with 13 bases separating them. Germline values: CDR1 SQVTM, CDR2 ANQGSEA. The CDR3 has 14 residues. The time point here: before natalizumab initiation. This receptor was taken from a man aged 25-45 years with multiple sclerosis. The sample was PBMCs. V and J are TRBV29-1 and TRBJ1-2; no firm D call. DNA for the CDR3: TGCAGCGTTGATGCCGGGTCATCGAACTATGGCTACACCTTC. Translation gives CSVDAGSSNYGYTF. Looking up the rest from reference TRBV29-1 and TRBJ1-2 gives the full variable domain: SAVISQKPSRDICQRGTSLTIQCQVDSQVTMMFWYRQQPGQSLTLIATANQGSEATYESGFVIDKFPISRPNLTFSTLTVSNMSPEDSSIYLCSVDAGSSNYGYTFGSGTRLTVV.